A selection of T cell receptor beta chains follows, all from one sample in a study of control samples from healthy donors and cancer patients. Repertoires were generated with immunoSEQ multiplex PCR, while TCRdb's copy carries only in-frame clones and drops some. The sample contains 45,000 to 60,000 clones, around 95% of which appear only once. The sample comprised blood. All receptors derive from a man aged 25 to 45 in good health. Each CDR3 is given with its conserved first and last residue. The order of the fields is J gene, clone size, V gene, D gene, CDR3 DNA, CDR3 protein. A D gene is named only where the DNA matches it firmly. The listing skips clone size in some rows; elsewhere it reads once, few, many or a size class.

TRBJ2-7	NA	TRBV15	NA	TGTGCCACCAGCAGAGATGAGAGGGGGTTACCCTACGAGCAGTACTTC	CATSRDERGLPYEQYF
TRBJ2-7	NA	TRBV27	NA	TGTGCCAGCAGTCCCCAGGGCAGGGCACATACTTCTTCCTACGAGCAGTACTTC	CASSPQGRAHTSSYEQYF
TRBJ2-3	NA	TRBV11-2	NA	TGTGCCAGCAGCTTAGGGCGCGGCACAGATACGCAGTATTTT	CASSLGRGTDTQYF
TRBJ1-5	NA	TRBV5-6	NA	TGTGCCAGCAGCTTGTCGGGGAGGCCCCAGCATTTT	CASSLSGRPQHF
TRBJ2-5	once	TRBV11-2	NA	TGTGCCAGCAGCTTAGATTCCCGCGGACCGCCGGCGGGGACCCAGTACTTC	CASSLDSRGPPAGTQYF
TRBJ2-5	once	TRBV13	TRBD1	TGTGCCAGCAGCCCGAGGACGGGGACAGCCGAGACCCAGTACTTC	CASSPRTGTAETQYF
TRBJ1-2	NA	TRBV13	NA	TGTGCCAGCAGCGTCAGGGTAATTGACTATGGCTACACCTTC	CASSVRVIDYGYTF
TRBJ2-3	NA	TRBV30	TRBD1	TGTGCCTGGAGTAGGACAGGCAGCACAGATACGCAGTATTTT	CAWSRTGSTDTQYF
TRBJ2-7	NA	TRBV6-5	TRBD1	TGTGCCAGCAGTTCACGGGACAGGGGCTACGAGCAGTACTTC	CASSSRDRGYEQYF
TRBJ2-7	NA	TRBV27	TRBD1	TGTGCCAGCAGTGCCGGGACAGGGGGCTACGAGCAGTACTTC	CASSAGTGGYEQYF
TRBJ1-5	NA	TRBV5-1	NA	TGCGCCAGCAGCTTCCATTTGGACCACCCGAATCAGCCCCAGCATTTT	CASSFHLDHPNQPQHF
TRBJ2-1	NA	TRBV28	TRBD2	TGTGCCAGCACTCCACCAGCGGGAGTAGTAGATGAGCAGTTCTTC	CASTPPAGVVDEQFF
TRBJ2-5	few	TRBV2	NA	TGTGCCACCAACAAGCGGGAGACCCAGTACTTC	CATNKRETQYF
TRBJ2-7	NA	TRBV21-1	NA	TGTGCCAGCAGCGCGGGACAGGGATTCCTACGGGTCGAGCAGTACTTC	CASSAGQGFLRVEQYF
TRBJ2-4	NA	TRBV30	TRBD2	TGTGCCTGGAGTGTGGGGACTAGCGCCCCCATTCAGTACTTC	CAWSVGTSAPIQYF
TRBJ1-1	NA	TRBV5-8	NA	TGTGCCAGCAGCTTGCTGAACACTGAAGCTTTCTTT	CASSLLNTEAFF
TRBJ2-5	NA	TRBV19	NA	TGTGCCAGTAGTATAGGGAAAGGGGGAACCAAAGAGACCCAGTACTTC	CASSIGKGGTKETQYF
TRBJ1-2	NA	TRBV11-2	NA	TGTGCCAGCAGCGTAGATGCCGGGTATGGCTACACCTTC	CASSVDAGYGYTF
TRBJ1-5	NA	TRBV2	TRBD1	TGTGCCAGCATAAGGGACAGGGGAGAAAGCAATCAGCCCCAGCATTTT	CASIRDRGESNQPQHF
TRBJ1-2	NA	TRBV20-1	NA	TGCAGTGCTAGAGTTTGGGGTGAAAACACCTTC	CSARVWGENTF
TRBJ2-5	NA	TRBV24-1	TRBD2	TGTGCCACCAGTGACCCGGGACTAAACCAAGAGACCCAGTACTTC	CATSDPGLNQETQYF
TRBJ1-1	NA	TRBV3-1/TRBV3-2	NA	TGTGCCAGCAGCCCGGGACTCATGAACACTGAAGCTTTCTTT	CASSPGLMNTEAFF